This T cell receptor (beta chain) was profiled in a study of vaccination and CD4 T cells after COVID-19. This clonotype was recorded once. What it recognizes is unknown. Researchers used the Oncomine TCR Beta short-read assay to sequence DNA from cultured CD4+ T cells. Investigators obtained genomic DNA by extraction from cultured CD4+ T cells. TCRdb reprocessed the PCR reads via MiXCR and lists one record per CDR3 protein. The data show 10,000 to 15,000 distinct CDR3 sequences, with about 74% seen just once and roughly 30% held by the top ten. The treatment here: roughly nine-day PBMC culture with coronavirus spike peptide pools or control peptides (ViraFEST assay). This CDR3 spans 14 amino acids. The V end was cut by 0 bases, the J end by 3 bases, with 9 bases between. In germline, CDR1 is SGHRS, CDR2 YFSETQ.

This rearrangement joins TRBV5-1 to TRBJ2-5, with a weak D call TRBD2 (5 bases). The TCR was taken from a human donor who had recovered from COVID-19. Sequencing was carried out using CD4+ T cells from blood, cultured in vitro. CDR3 bases: TGCGCCAGCAGCTTGGGGACTGAAGAAGAGACCCAGTACTTC. Its translation: CASSLGTEEETQYF.